The 13 T cell receptor beta chains listed next were all sequenced from one sample in a study of T cell responses to AZD1222 COVID-19 vaccine. Here immunoSEQ multiplex PCR was the method, and the copy in TCRdb shows in-frame clones only, minus some. The top ten hold about 6.2% of the sample, which has approximately 110,000 clones, about 85% seen once. The material was peripheral blood, obtained on day 0 of AZD1222 vaccination. These receptors were collected from an adult in good health.

This clone was picked up one time. The V call is TRBV11-2, the J call TRBJ2-3; TRBD1 matches at 9 bases. Germline CDR1 is SGHAT and CDR2 is FQNNGV. This CDR3 comprises 14 residues. With V trimmed by 5 bases and J by 10 bases, 10 bases remained unmatched. CDR3 residues: CASSTTGTGKAQYF. For the CDR3, the DNA is TGTGCCAGCAGCACCACCGGGACAGGGAAGGCGCAGTATTTT.

The chain couples TRBV28 to TRBJ2-4; D tentatively fits TRBD1 or TRBD2 (5 bases each). Germline lookup yields CDR1 MDHEN and CDR2 SYDVKM. The CDR3 sequence is 15 residues long. The V and J ends lost 6 bases and 7 bases respectively, with 19 bases between them. In DNA form, the CDR3 reads TGTGCCAGCAGCCCCATTCTTGGGGGAATGAACATTCAGTACTTC. Translating gives CASSPILGGMNIQYF. Full variable domain (outside the CDR3, taken from reference TRBV28 and TRBJ2-4): DVKVTQSSRYLVKRTGEKVFLECVQDMDHENMFWYRQDPGLGLRLIYFSYDVKMKEKGDIPEGYSVSREKKERFSLILESASTNQTSMYLCASSPILGGMNIQYFGAGTRLSVL.

The rearrangement joins TRBV4-1 to TRBJ1-2, with TRBD1 matching 8 bases. This CDR3 is 16 amino acids long. With V trimmed by 4 bases and J by 5 bases, 12 bases remained unmatched. Germline V lookup: CDR1 MGHRA, CDR2 YSYEKL. The CDR3 loop reads CASSPPGQGRLYGYTF. CDR3 bases: TGCGCCAGCAGCCCTCCCGGACAGGGCCGCCTTTATGGCTACACCTTC.

The chain uses TRBV9 and TRBJ2-7; D is possibly TRBD1 (5 bases). The V end lost 4 bases, the J end lost 2 bases, and 13 bases lay between the germline ends. This CDR3 is 14 amino acids long. CDR1 SGDLS and CDR2 YYNGEE come from the germline V gene. The CDR3 spells CASSSTGEAYEQYF. CDR3 nucleotide sequence: TGTGCCAGCAGCTCAACAGGTGAGGCCTACGAGCAGTACTTC.

This clone was seen once. CDR3 sequence: CASTGVHGSNQPQHF. CDR3 DNA sequence: TGTGCCAGTACCGGCGTACACGGTAGCAATCAGCCCCAGCATTTT. The rearrangement joins TRBV19 to TRBJ1-5; D is uncertain. The V and J ends lost 7 bases and 0 bases respectively, with 13 bases between them. The CDR3 has 15 residues. From germline, CDR1 is LNHDA and CDR2 SQIVND (reference sequence).

V usage is TRBV27 and J usage is TRBJ1-4; D is undetermined. Trimming cost V 6 bases and J 5 bases, with 10 bases left between them. In germline, CDR1 is MNHEY, CDR2 SMNVEV (reference sequence). The CDR3 extends over 13 amino acids. The CDR3 coding sequence is TGTGCCAGCAGGAACGGGTTAAATGAAAAACTGTTTTTT. Its protein product is CASRNGLNEKLFF. Using reference TRBV27 and TRBJ1-4 for the parts outside the CDR3, the full variable domain is EAQVTQNPRYLITVTGKKLTVTCSQNMNHEYMSWYRQDPGLGLRQIYYSMNVEVTDKGDVPEGYKVSRKEKRNFPLILESPSPNQTSLYFCASRNGLNEKLFFGSGTQLSVL.

The chain recombines TRBV28 with TRBJ1-2; D gene uncertain. Germline V gene lookup returns CDR1 MDHEN and CDR2 SYDVKM. This CDR3 has 15 amino acids. V was shortened by 5 bases and J by 0 bases, with 13 bases between the two germline ends. CDR3 sequence reads: CASSPPSTPNYGYTF. CDR3 nucleotide sequence: TGTGCCAGCAGTCCTCCCTCAACCCCTAACTATGGCTACACCTTC.

This clone appeared a few times. The chain carries TRBV3-1 (or the pseudogene TRBV3-2) and TRBJ1-6, with D hard to call. Germline V gene lookup returns CDR1 LGHDT and CDR2 YNNKEL (reference sequence). This CDR3 has 13 residues. The V and J ends lost 2 bases and 6 bases respectively, with 5 bases between them. In DNA form, the CDR3 reads TGTGCCAGCAGCCAATCGGGTAATTCACCCCTCCACTTT. It is translated as CASSQSGNSPLHF.

This clone was counted a single time. This rearrangement joins TRBV7-9 to TRBJ1-1; 8 nucleotides match TRBD1. The length of the CDR3 is 14 residues. Germline CDR1 SEHNR, CDR2 FQNEAQ (reference sequence). J gave up 7 bases and V 7 bases, and 11 bases lay outside the gene matches. The CDR3 coding sequence is TGTGCCAGCATCCCGGGGCAGGGGGCGCGTGAAGCTTTCTTT. Translated: CASIPGQGAREAFF.

V and J are TRBV5-1 and TRBJ1-1; D is unresolved. The CDR3 totals 17 residues. The V end lost 4 bases, the J end lost 0 bases, and 19 bases lay between the germline ends. Germline CDR1 is SGHRS and CDR2 is YFSETQ. CDR3 residues: CASSRTAGGSMNTEAFF. The DNA for the CDR3 is TGCGCCAGCAGCAGGACCGCAGGTGGATCGATGAACACTGAAGCTTTCTTT.

The chain combines TRBV10-3 with TRBJ1-3; no reliable D call. Germline values: CDR1 ENHRY, CDR2 SYGVKD. The CDR3 consists of 14 residues. Trimming pared 1 base from V and 2 bases from J, leaving 6 bases between. The CDR3 bases are TGTGCCATCAGTGAGTGGGCAGCTGGAAACACCATATATTTT. Its protein is CAISEWAAGNTIYF.

J is TRBJ1-2 and V is TRBV9; TRBD1 is a possible D gene (5 bases). This CDR3 is 13 amino acids long. Per germline, CDR1 SGDLS and CDR2 YYNGEE. CDR3 sequence (DNA): TGTGTTACCCCCGGAGCCAGGGCCTATGGCTACACCTTC. Encoded protein: CVTPGARAYGYTF.

This clone was seen only a few times. The chain recombines TRBV4-1 with TRBJ1-2; unclear D gene. The CDR3 is 13 residues long. The germline V gene encodes CDR1 MGHRA and CDR2 YSYEKL. With 4 bases removed from V and 4 bases from J, the gap between germline ends came to 10 bases. CDR3: CASSPTASYGYTF. The DNA of the CDR3 is TGCGCCAGCAGCCCCACCGCTTCCTATGGCTACACCTTC.